Given below is one T cell receptor beta chain in context. These data come from a study of blood T cell repertoires in COVID-19. In the study overall: Both acute and convalescent COVID-19 samples were obtained from the United States, Italy and Spain.

Only in-frame clones appear in the TCRdb table, and some are missing; sequencing was by immunoSEQ multiplex PCR. Here the sample spans approximately 31,000 clones, approximately 89% being singletons. The germline CDR1 and CDR2 sequences are SGHDN and FVKESK. V dropped 1 base and J dropped 5; count of bases not matched to a gene: 9. This CDR3 spans 17 amino acids. Specimen: peripheral blood. The rearrangement joins TRBV14 to TRBJ2-3, with 10 bases that match TRBD2. This TCR came from a man in his sixties with acute or convalescent COVID-19. This chain's CDR3 is CASSQAPSGSFGDTQYF. CDR3 in DNA: TGTGCCAGCAGCCAAGCTCCTAGCGGGAGCTTTGGAGATACGCAGTATTTT.